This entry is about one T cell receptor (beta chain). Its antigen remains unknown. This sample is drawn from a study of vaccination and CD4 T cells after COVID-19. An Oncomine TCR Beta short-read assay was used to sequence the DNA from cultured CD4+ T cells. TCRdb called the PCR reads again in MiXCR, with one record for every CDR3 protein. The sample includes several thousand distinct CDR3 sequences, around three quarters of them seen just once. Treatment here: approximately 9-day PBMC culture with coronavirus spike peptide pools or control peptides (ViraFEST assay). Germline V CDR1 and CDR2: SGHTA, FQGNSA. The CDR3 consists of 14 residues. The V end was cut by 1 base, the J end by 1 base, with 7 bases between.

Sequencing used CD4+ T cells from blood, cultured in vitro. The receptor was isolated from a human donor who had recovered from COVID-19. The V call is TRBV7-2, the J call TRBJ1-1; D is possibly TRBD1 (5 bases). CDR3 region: CASSLGGGNTEAFF. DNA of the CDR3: TGTGCCAGCAGCTTAGGGGGGGGGAACACTGAAGCTTTCTTT.